The 18 T cell receptor beta chains below were found in one sample sequenced in a study of CD8 T cells in ankylosing spondylitis. TCRdb reprocessed the 5' RACE reads with MiXCR, giving one entry per CDR3 protein. The sample includes under 400,000 distinct CDR3 sequences, around 10% of them seen just once. Sequencing used blood, either unsorted or a sorted T cell fraction (not recorded which). Receptor source: a female donor with ankylosing spondylitis or in good health (not recorded which).

This clonotype was seen many times. The chain employs TRBV20-1 and TRBJ1-5; no clear D. Trimming pared 3 bases from V and 4 bases from J, leaving 10 bases between. The CDR3 covers 13 residues. In germline, CDR1 is DFQATT, CDR2 SNEGSKA (reference sequence). The CDR3 coding sequence is TGCAGTGCTAGTAACTCCTTAAATCAGCCCCAGCATTTT. Amino acid sequence: CSASNSLNQPQHF.

This clonotype was found many times. The chain carries TRBV28 and TRBJ2-7; no clear D. V shed 4 bases and J shed 0 bases, with 13 bases lying between them. The germline CDR1 and CDR2 sequences are MDHEN and SYDVKM. The CDR3 loop spans 15 amino acids. The CDR3 bases are TGTGCCAGCAGTTCGTTTTTGGCCGTCTCCTACGAGCAGTACTTC. It specifies CASSSFLAVSYEQYF.

The J gene is TRBJ2-3, the V gene TRBV6-1; 7 bases are shared with TRBD1. The germline CDR1 and CDR2 sequences are MNHNS and SASEGT. CDR3 length: 15 amino acids. The trim removed 4 bases at V and 1 base at J, leaving 5 bases unmatched. The CDR3 coding sequence is TGTGCCAGCAGTGCGAACAGGGGAGGCACAGATACGCAGTATTTT. This sequence encodes CASSANRGGTDTQYF.

At least ten counts were recorded for this clonotype. This chain connects TRBV5-1 to TRBJ2-3; D is uncertain. The CDR3 length is 14 residues. Deletions cut 0 bases from V and 6 bases from J, with 11 bases between. The germline V gene encodes CDR1 SGHRS and CDR2 YFSETQ. CDR3 nucleotides: TGCGCCAGCAGCTTGGGGACCTCGATGGATACGCAGTATTTT. Amino acids: CASSLGTSMDTQYF.

Only a few counts were recorded for this clonotype. This sequence joins TRBV10-1 and TRBJ2-5; 7 bases match TRBD2. J was trimmed by 2 bases and V by 0 bases; bases with no gene match: 3. The CDR3 covers 15 residues. Germline CDR1 WNHNN, CDR2 SYGVQD (reference sequence). The CDR3 coding sequence is TGCGCCAGCAGTGAGTCAGCGGGGATACAAGAGACCCAGTACTTC. Amino acids: CASSESAGIQETQYF.

In this sample, this clonotype turned up many times. This chain uses TRBV20-1 with TRBJ1-2; D is uncertain. CDR3 size: 13 residues. Deletions cut 3 bases from V and 5 bases from J, with 13 bases between. CDR1 and CDR2 (germline): DFQATT, SNEGSKA (reference sequence). Here the CDR3 reads CSARRGIRYGYTF. The CDR3 nucleotides are TGCAGTGCTAGGCGCGGAATAAGATATGGCTACACCTTC.

This clonotype has more than one count but fewer than ten. The chain recombines TRBV6-4 with TRBJ1-1; D is unclear. The germline V gene encodes CDR1 MRHNA and CDR2 SNTAGT. The CDR3 is made up of 10 amino acids. Trimming shortened V by 11 bases and J by 10 bases, and 14 bases separated the two germline ends. The CDR3 sequence is CAPFEERAFF. The CDR3, as DNA: TGTGCCCCTTTCGAGGAGAGAGCTTTCTTT.

Note on this clonotype: A read error may be the cause here, since a much bigger clone is one base away. The chain joins TRBV20-1 to TRBJ1-1, with D tentatively TRBD1 (6 bases). This CDR3 is 15 amino acids long. CDR1 is DFQATT and CDR2 is SNEGSKA in the germline V gene (reference sequence). The CDR3 coding sequence is TGCAGTGCTAGAGATGCCGGGGGCATGAACACTGGAGCTTTCTTT. It specifies CSARDAGGMNTGAFF.

This clonotype has at least ten counts. The V gene is TRBV7-2, the J gene TRBJ2-1; D ambiguous. The germline V and J ends were trimmed by 1 base and 5 bases, with 9 bases remaining between them. Germline assignment: CDR1 SGHTA and CDR2 FQGNSA. This CDR3 has 14 residues. The CDR3 nucleotides are TGTGCCAGCAGCTTAGTCGGGCCCGACAATGAGCAGTTCTTC. Its translation: CASSLVGPDNEQFF.

The rearrangement joins TRBV29-1 to TRBJ1-2; D is ambiguous. Germline V gives CDR1 SQVTM, CDR2 ANQGSEA. The CDR3 contains 11 residues. In DNA form, the CDR3 reads TGCAGTAGCGAGACCCGGTATGGCTACACCTTC. Translated, it gives CSSETRYGYTF.

This clonotype was counted ten times or more. The chain joins TRBV12-3 or TRBV12-4 to TRBJ1-2; a weak D match, TRBD1 (6 bases). CDR3 length: 14 amino acids. V lost 7 bases to trimming and J lost 0 bases, with 12 bases between them. This CDR3 is CASNLQGANYGYTF. The DNA for the CDR3 is TGTGCCAGCAATCTACAGGGAGCTAACTATGGCTACACCTTC.

This sequence joins TRBV2 and TRBJ2-4, with D possibly TRBD1 on 5 matching bases. The CDR3 loop spans 14 amino acids. From germline, CDR1 is SNHLY and CDR2 FYNNEI. Trimming took off 4 bases at V and 5 bases at J, with 12 bases between the two ends. In DNA, the CDR3 is TGTGCCAGCAGTGGTGGCAGGGCCCAAAACATTCAGTACTTC. This sequence encodes CASSGGRAQNIQYF.

This clonotype was observed at least ten times. J is TRBJ1-6 and V is TRBV7-7; 9 bases agree with TRBD1. The germline gives CDR1 SSHAT, CDR2 FNYEAQ (reference sequence). This CDR3 region has 13 residues. V shed 6 bases and J 9 bases; nucleotides not matched to a gene: 3. This CDR3 reads CASSRDRVSPLHF. For the CDR3, the DNA is TGTGCCAGCAGTCGGGACAGGGTTTCACCCCTCCACTTT.

This clonotype has a handful of counts. The V and J genes are TRBV28 and TRBJ1-2; D unclear. CDR1 and CDR2 from the germline V gene are MDHEN and SYDVKM. V was pared by 3 bases and J by 1 base, with 9 bases between. The length of the CDR3 is 14 residues. CDR3 bases: TGTGCCAGCAGTTTTGACGACAATAACTATGGCTACACCTTC. This gives the protein CASSFDDNNYGYTF.

Only a few counts were recorded for this clonotype. The chain has TRBV7-9 and TRBJ2-7; 7 positions match TRBD2. This CDR3 is 14 amino acids long. The germline CDR1 and CDR2 sequences are SEHNR and FQNEAQ (reference sequence). J gave up 9 bases and V 5 bases, and 13 bases lay outside the gene matches. CDR3 DNA sequence: TGTGCCAGCAGCCGGGGGGTCCTGAGTTCTGGGCAGTACTTC. This sequence encodes CASSRGVLSSGQYF.

At least ten counts were recorded for this clonotype. The genes are TRBV5-1 and TRBJ2-1, with D possibly being TRBD2 (6 bases). CDR3 length equals 15 residues. V lost 1 base and J lost 6, with 14 bases in between. The germline V gene encodes CDR1 SGHRS and CDR2 YFSETQ. The CDR3 is CASSLNGGVINEQFF. The CDR3 nucleotides read TGCGCCAGCAGCTTGAATGGCGGGGTTATCAATGAGCAGTTCTTC. The whole variable domain, filled in from reference TRBV5-1 and TRBJ2-1, reads KAGVTQTPRYLIKTRGQQVTLSCSPISGHRSVSWYQQTPGQGLQFLFEYFSETQRNKGNFPGRFSGRQFSNSRSEMNVSTLELGDSALYLCASSLNGGVINEQFFGPGTRLTVL.

This clonotype was observed many times. The chain recombines TRBV5-1 with TRBJ2-5, with 10 bases fitting TRBD2. Germline values: CDR1 SGHRS, CDR2 YFSETQ. The V segment lost 5 bases and the J segment 2 bases; nucleotides outside the gene matches: 3. The CDR3 totals 14 residues. In DNA, the CDR3 is TGCGCCAGCAGTCCTAGCGGGGGACAAGAGACCCAGTACTTC. Translation gives CASSPSGGQETQYF.

In this sample, this clonotype turned up many times. The rearrangement joins TRBV20-1 to TRBJ1-6, with D possibly being TRBD1 (6 bases). The CDR3 length is 14 residues. V was cut by 1 base and J by 7 bases, with 11 bases left in between. Per the germline V gene, CDR1 is DFQATT and CDR2 is SNEGSKA (reference sequence). CDR3 protein: CSARAVRGNSPLHF. The CDR3 region has the DNA TGCAGTGCTAGAGCCGTCAGGGGAAATTCACCCCTCCACTTT.